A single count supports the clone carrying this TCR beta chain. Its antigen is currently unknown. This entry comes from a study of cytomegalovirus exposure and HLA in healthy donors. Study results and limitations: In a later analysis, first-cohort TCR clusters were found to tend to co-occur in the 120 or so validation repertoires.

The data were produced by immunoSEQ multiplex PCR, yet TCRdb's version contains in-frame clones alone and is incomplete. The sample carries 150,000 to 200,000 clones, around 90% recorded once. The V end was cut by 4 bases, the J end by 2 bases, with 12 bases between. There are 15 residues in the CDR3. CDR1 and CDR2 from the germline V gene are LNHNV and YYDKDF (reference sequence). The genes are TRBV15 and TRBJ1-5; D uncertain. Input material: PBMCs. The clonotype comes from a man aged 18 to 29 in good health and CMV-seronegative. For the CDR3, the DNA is TGTGCCACCAGCATGGGCCCCGGGGGCAATCAGCCCCAGCATTTT. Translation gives CATSMGPGGNQPQHF.